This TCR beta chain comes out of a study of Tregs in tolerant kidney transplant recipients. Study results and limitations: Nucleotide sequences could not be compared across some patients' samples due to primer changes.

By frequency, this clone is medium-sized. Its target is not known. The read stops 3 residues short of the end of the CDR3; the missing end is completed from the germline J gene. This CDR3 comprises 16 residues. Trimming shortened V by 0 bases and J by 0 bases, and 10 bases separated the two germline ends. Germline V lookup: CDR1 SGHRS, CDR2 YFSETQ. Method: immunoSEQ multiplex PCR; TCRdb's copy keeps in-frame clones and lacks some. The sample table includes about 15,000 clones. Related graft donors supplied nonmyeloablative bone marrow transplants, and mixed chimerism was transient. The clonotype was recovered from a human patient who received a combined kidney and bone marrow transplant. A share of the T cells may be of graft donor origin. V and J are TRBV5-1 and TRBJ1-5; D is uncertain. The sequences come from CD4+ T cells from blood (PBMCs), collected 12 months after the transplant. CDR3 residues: CASSLGASDSNQPQHF. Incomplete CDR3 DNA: TGCGCCAGCAGCTTGGGGGCCAGTGATAGCAATCAGCCC.